This entry lists 27 T cell receptor beta chains sequenced from one sample in a study of T-cell memory formation after mild COVID-19. TCRdb re-called the 5' RACE reads through MiXCR, storing one row per CDR3 protein. The sample shows about 470,000 distinct CDR3 sequences, 15% to 20% of them seen only once. Material for sequencing was PBMCs or a T cell subset sorted from them (not recorded which). The receptors originated from an adult woman who had mild COVID-19 (a few samples of this study predate the infection). Cell type and time point are not known.

This clonotype was seen only a few times. The chain joins TRBV30 to TRBJ2-5, with D possibly being TRBD1 (6 bases). Deletions cut 1 base from V and 5 bases from J, with 11 bases between. CDR3 length: 13 residues. CDR1 GTSNPN and CDR2 SVGIG come from the germline V gene (reference sequence). The CDR3 coding sequence is TGTGCCTGGAGTGAGGGCCAGGGGGAGACCCAGTACTTC. Translating it yields CAWSEGQGETQYF.

V gene TRBV7-9 combines with J gene TRBJ2-7, with D unclear. V was trimmed by 5 bases and J by 2 bases, leaving 16 bases between them. CDR3 length: 15 residues. CDR1 and CDR2 from the germline V gene are SEHNR and FQNEAQ (reference sequence). CDR3 DNA: TGTGCCAGCAGCCCAGGACCGATACTCACCTACGAGCAGTACTTC. Translating it yields CASSPGPILTYEQYF.

This rearrangement joins TRBV18 to TRBJ2-7; D unresolved. Germline V CDR1 and CDR2: KGHSH, LQKENI. V lost 3 bases and J lost 2, with 11 bases in between. This CDR3 comprises 14 residues. In DNA, the CDR3 is TGTGCCAGCTCACCTCGATCTGGGCCCTACGAGCAGTACTTC. Protein: CASSPRSGPYEQYF.

This clonotype has ten or more counts. This sequence joins TRBV13 and TRBJ1-1, with D perhaps matching TRBD1 (5 bases). Trimming shortened V by 5 bases and J by 11 bases, and 15 bases separated the two germline ends. CDR3 length: 12 residues. Germline assignment: CDR1 PRHDT and CDR2 FYEKMQ (reference sequence). CDR3 sequence reads: CASSLSGTGAFF. In DNA, the CDR3 is TGTGCCAGCAGCCTATCAGGGACCGGTGCTTTCTTT.

The table lists this clonotype with a few counts. The chain carries TRBV6-2 or TRBV6-3 and TRBJ2-7; 9 bases line up with TRBD1. Germline V lookup: CDR1 MNHEY, CDR2 SVGEGT. The CDR3 extends over 14 amino acids. Trimming took 8 bases from V and 5 from J; bases not matched to a gene: 10. CDR3 bases: TGTGCCAGCCGGAGGACAGGGGCGACCCACGAGCAGTACTTC. Translation gives CASRRTGATHEQYF.

At least ten counts were recorded for this clonotype. The chain combines TRBV5-1 with TRBJ2-7, with 11 bases matching TRBD1. V shed 5 bases, J shed 5 bases, and the junction held 6 bases outside the gene matches. The CDR3 runs to 14 residues. Germline lookup yields CDR1 SGHRS and CDR2 YFSETQ. The CDR3 protein is CASSSGQGVDEQYF. In nucleotides, the CDR3 is TGCGCCAGCAGTTCGGGACAGGGGGTCGACGAGCAGTACTTC.

The chain has TRBV18 and TRBJ2-3; D may be TRBD1 (6 bases). The length of the CDR3 is 15 residues. V lost 0 bases and J lost 4, with 11 bases in between. Germline V gene sequence: CDR1 KGHSH, CDR2 LQKENI. In nucleotides, the CDR3 is TGTGCCAGCTCACCACCCAGGGGAGTTGCAGATACGCAGTATTTT. It specifies CASSPPRGVADTQYF.

The J gene is TRBJ2-3, the V gene TRBV7-8, with TRBD2 as a possible D gene (6 bases). Germline V gene sequence: CDR1 SGHVS, CDR2 FQNEAQ. The CDR3 has 17 amino acids. The V gene lost 5 bases and the J gene lost 1 base, with 19 bases spanning the gap. This chain's CDR3 is CASSTRDSLFRTDTQYF. In DNA, the CDR3 is TGTGCCAGCAGCACCCGGGACTCCCTCTTTCGCACAGATACGCAGTATTTT.

The J gene is TRBJ2-7, the V gene TRBV4-1; TRBD1 matches at 7 bases. Looked up from germline, CDR1 is MGHRA and CDR2 is YSYEKL. The CDR3 contains 14 residues. V dropped 0 bases and J dropped 6; count of bases not matched to a gene: 5. Here the CDR3 reads CASSQEQGMGEQYF. As DNA, the CDR3 is TGCGCCAGCAGCCAAGAACAGGGGATGGGCGAGCAGTACTTC.

This clonotype was detected only a few times. The chain recombines TRBV29-1 with TRBJ2-2; 7 bases are shared with TRBD2. Losses at the gene ends were 4 bases for V and 7 bases for J; bases not matched to a gene: 0. The CDR3 covers 11 residues. The V gene's germline CDR1 is SQVTM and CDR2 ANQGSEA. The CDR3 DNA reads TGCAGCGTTGCGGGGGGCGGGGAGCTGTTTTTT. Protein: CSVAGGGELFF.

V usage is TRBV12-3 or TRBV12-4 and J usage is TRBJ2-7; D perhaps matches TRBD2 (6 bases). V was cut by 2 bases and J by 1 base, with 9 bases left in between. The CDR3 has 14 amino acids. The chain's CDR3 is CASSLFGGSYEQYF. In DNA, the CDR3 is TGTGCCAGCAGTTTATTTGGGGGGTCCTACGAGCAGTACTTC.

This clonotype was observed a handful of times. The gene calls are TRBV18 and TRBJ2-7; the D is unclear. Germline lookup yields CDR1 KGHSH and CDR2 LQKENI. With 2 bases removed from V and 5 bases from J, the gap between germline ends came to 13 bases. The length of the CDR3 is 14 residues. CDR3 loop: CASSPIPLGHEQYF. The CDR3 nucleotides read TGTGCCAGCTCACCAATCCCGCTGGGCCACGAGCAGTACTTC.

In this sample, this clonotype turned up a few times. The junction departs from germline at one end; a sequencing error may be responsible. The chain combines TRBV13 with TRBJ1-2, with D unresolved. Germline V lookup: CDR1 PRHDT, CDR2 FYEKMQ (reference sequence). The CDR3 spans 14 residues. CDR3 sequence (DNA): TGTGCCAGCAGTTTAGCCGAGAAAGCCTATGGCTACACCTTC. This codes for CASSLAEKAYGYTF.

V and J are TRBV25-1 and TRBJ2-7, with 7 bases identical to TRBD1. Looked up from germline, CDR1 is MGHDK and CDR2 is SYGVNS. The CDR3 length is 12 residues. Trimming at V came to 9 bases and at J to 4 bases, leaving 6 bases not matched to a gene. CDR3: CASRQGTYEQYF. The CDR3 DNA is TGTGCCAGTAGACAGGGAACATACGAGCAGTACTTC.

The V and J genes are TRBV20-1 and TRBJ2-3; 8 bases align to TRBD2. The V gene's germline CDR1 is DFQATT and CDR2 SNEGSKA (reference sequence). The ends lost 5 bases at V and 5 bases at J; junction bases unmatched: 15. This CDR3 is built from 16 residues. The CDR3 DNA reads as TGCAGTGCTGAGACCGTCGAGCGGGGGCCGGGAGATACGCAGTATTTT. Translated, it gives CSAETVERGPGDTQYF.

In its sample, this clonotype was seen a few times. V usage is TRBV24-1 and J usage is TRBJ2-1, with D possibly being TRBD1 or TRBD2 (5 bases each). Germline CDR1 KGHDR, CDR2 SFDVKD. CDR3 length: 15 residues. Trimming stripped 5 bases from V and 4 bases from J, with 14 bases between. CDR3 nucleotide sequence: TGTGCCACCAGTGTTAACGGGGCCCCATACAATGAGCAGTTCTTC. Translated: CATSVNGAPYNEQFF.

The chain joins TRBV24-1 to TRBJ2-3; the D call may be TRBD1 or TRBD2 (5 bases each). CDR3 size: 15 residues. CDR1 KGHDR and CDR2 SFDVKD come from the germline V gene. V lost 8 bases and J 6 bases, leaving 20 bases between the germline ends. The chain's CDR3 is CATTIERGHSDTQYF. CDR3 nucleotide sequence: TGTGCCACCACCATCGAGAGGGGCCATTCGGATACGCAGTATTTT.

This clonotype was counted only a few times. The gene calls are TRBV29-1 and TRBJ2-7, with TRBD1 identical over 7 bases. V lost 4 bases, J lost 1 base, and 4 bases stayed unmatched. From germline, CDR1 is SQVTM and CDR2 ANQGSEA. The CDR3 consists of 13 residues. The CDR3 protein is CSVVGTASYEQYF. CDR3 DNA: TGCAGCGTTGTGGGGACAGCGTCCTACGAGCAGTACTTC.

The V call is TRBV6-6, the J call TRBJ1-4, with a tentative D call TRBD1 (5 bases). There are 13 residues in the CDR3. Trimming stripped 8 bases from V and 5 bases from J, with 12 bases between. CDR1 and CDR2 from the germline V gene are MNHNY and SVGAGI (reference sequence). CDR3 coding DNA: TGTGCCAGCGGGGAGCAGGGAAATGAAAAACTGTTTTTT. Translating gives CASGEQGNEKLFF.

This clonotype has just a few counts. CDR3: CSAKPSGAEQYF. The CDR3 DNA reads TGCAGTGCTAAGCCTAGCGGGGCGGAGCAGTACTTC. The chain carries TRBV20-1 and TRBJ2-7; 9 positions agree with TRBD2. CDR3 length: 12 residues. Germline CDR1 reads DFQATT; CDR2 reads SNEGSKA (reference sequence). V lost 4 bases, J lost 7 bases, and 5 bases stayed unmatched.

This chain joins TRBV9 and TRBJ2-2; tentatively, D is TRBD1 or TRBD2 (7 bases each). This CDR3 contains 15 residues. V lost 3 bases and J lost 5, with 14 bases in between. Germline V gives CDR1 SGDLS, CDR2 YYNGEE. The CDR3 DNA reads TGTGCCAGCAGCGACGACAGGGAGGGGACCGGGGAGCTGTTTTTT. This sequence encodes CASSDDREGTGELFF.

This clonotype was observed at least ten times. The CDR3 here is CASSLMKHETQYF. The CDR3 DNA reads as TGCGCCAGCAGCTTAATGAAACACGAGACCCAGTACTTC. V is TRBV5-1 and J is TRBJ2-5; D is unresolved. V was shortened by 2 bases and J by 5 bases, with 10 bases between the two germline ends. Germline values: CDR1 SGHRS, CDR2 YFSETQ. CDR3 size: 13 residues.

This clonotype was observed a few times. This chain joins TRBV10-3 and TRBJ2-2; possibly TRBD2 for D (7 bases). Trimming removed 10 bases at V and 0 bases at J, with 15 bases between. Germline loops: CDR1 ENHRY, CDR2 SYGVKD. This CDR3 comprises 15 residues. CDR3 sequence (DNA): TGTGCCACTCGGCGCGGGGGCGCGAACACCGGGGAGCTGTTTTTT. As protein: CATRRGGANTGELFF.

This sequence joins TRBV7-8 and TRBJ2-3, with 11 bases that match TRBD2. The CDR3 contains 15 residues. Germline values: CDR1 SGHVS, CDR2 FQNEAQ. V shed 1 base, J shed 6 bases, and the junction held 3 bases outside the gene matches. The DNA for the CDR3 is TGTGCCAGCAGCTTAGATTGGACTAGCGGGGATACGCAGTATTTT. It codes for CASSLDWTSGDTQYF.

This clonotype occurred a few times. The V and J genes are TRBV20-1 and TRBJ2-1, with TRBD2 matching over 13 bases. With 3 bases clipped from V and 9 bases from J, the junction kept 8 bases outside the gene matches. The CDR3 runs to 15 residues. Germline values: CDR1 DFQATT, CDR2 SNEGSKA (reference sequence). The CDR3 reads CSARTSGGLSGEQFF. The CDR3 DNA is TGCAGTGCTAGGACTAGCGGGGGGCTTAGCGGTGAGCAGTTCTTC.

The chain has TRBV24-1 and TRBJ2-3; D unresolved. The CDR3 contains 14 residues. V lost 6 bases, J lost 0 bases, and 9 bases lay in between. The V gene's germline CDR1 is KGHDR and CDR2 SFDVKD. CDR3 sequence (DNA): TGTGCCACCAGTACGGGCCCTAGCACAGATACGCAGTATTTT. Translation gives CATSTGPSTDTQYF.

V is TRBV29-1 and J is TRBJ2-1; 12 bases map to TRBD1. J was trimmed by 6 bases and V by 3 bases; bases with no gene match: 6. Germline V gives CDR1 SQVTM, CDR2 ANQGSEA. The CDR3 covers 15 residues. The CDR3 region has the DNA TGCAGCGTTGAGCTCCGGGACAGGGGGCTCAATGAGCAGTTCTTC. Translation: CSVELRDRGLNEQFF.